This entry features one T cell receptor beta chain sequence. This entry comes from a study of T cell changes during pregnancy in multiple sclerosis. TCRdb's copy holds only in-frame clones and misses some; the assay was immunoSEQ multiplex PCR. The sample yields 40,000 to 55,000 clones, roughly 92% seen once. Per the germline V gene, CDR1 is MDHEN and CDR2 is SYDVKM. Deletions cut 4 bases from V and 6 bases from J, with 12 bases between. The CDR3 is made up of 14 amino acids. The starting material was CD4+ T cells from peripheral blood mononuclear cells, obtained in the third trimester of pregnancy. This chain uses TRBV28 with TRBJ2-2; maybe TRBD1 (5 bases). The receptor's source is a female donor with multiple sclerosis, enrolled in a pregnancy study. The CDR3 protein is CASSYTDRAGELFF. The CDR3 nucleotides read TGTGCCAGCAGTTACACTGACAGAGCCGGGGAGCTGTTTTTT.